This T cell receptor (beta chain) was sequenced during a study of blood T cell repertoires in COVID-19. At the level of the study: Samples of COVID-19 (acute and convalescent) were obtained from the United States, Italy and Spain. Nucleic acid was either cDNA or gDNA, and it came from T cells, B-cell-depleted T cells, or PBMCs.

This CDR3 contains 15 residues. Germline-derived CDR1 and CDR2 are MNHEY and SMNVEV (reference sequence). V lost 0 bases, J lost 0 bases, and 9 bases lay in between. Study processing details: Researchers report that nucleated cell counts were estimated from reference gene primer amplification. Repertoires were generated with immunoSEQ multiplex PCR, while TCRdb's copy carries only in-frame clones and drops some. Clone size and V and J calls were adopted from that table, with D and trimming inferred from the DNA. The data contain around 170,000 clones, around 83% of them singletons. The sequenced material came from peripheral blood. The rearrangement links TRBV27 to TRBJ2-7; D is undetermined. The sequence was collected from a human donor in a cohort sampled during active COVID-19. CDR3: CASSLSGVFSYEQYF. The CDR3, as DNA: TGTGCCAGCAGTTTATCCGGAGTTTTCTCCTACGAGCAGTACTTC.